The rows below give T cell receptor beta chains drawn from one sample of a study of T cell clonotyping in hematopoietic cell transplantation. Measured with immunoSEQ multiplex PCR; TCRdb has only the in-frame clones, and not every one. Here the sample spans about 36,000 clones, roughly 96% being singletons. This sample comprised peripheral blood mononuclear cells, obtained before stem cell transplant. These receptor sequences come from a man aged 35 to 55 with chronic myeloid leukemia. Some clones in this sample may be carry-over from other donors' samples. CDR3s include the opening cysteine and the closing phenylalanine or tryptophan. D genes are given only for firm matches. Only some rows state a clone size, as once, few, many or a class for expanded clones.

D gene	V gene	J gene	clone size	CDR3 DNA	CDR3 protein
.	TRBV30	TRBJ1-1	.	TGTGCCTGGACTCAAACAGCATCCCGCAGGGGCCGGCGGACTGAAGCTTTCTTT	CAWTQTASRRGRRTEAFF
.	TRBV28	TRBJ1-1	.	TGTGCCAGCAGTTTAATTGCTGACACTGAAGCTTTCTTT	CASSLIADTEAFF
TRBD2	TRBV7-2	TRBJ2-7	.	TGTGCCAGCAGCTTAGAACTAGCGGGCCTCTACGAGCAGTACTTC	CASSLELAGLYEQYF
TRBD1	TRBV30	TRBJ2-7	once	TGTGCCTGGAGTGTTGCGACAGGGGGTTACGAGCAGTACTTC	CAWSVATGGYEQYF
.	TRBV28	TRBJ2-2	.	TGTGCCAGCAGTTTATCACCGGCACCGACAACCGGGGAGCTGTTTTTT	CASSLSPAPTTGELFF
.	TRBV5-6	TRBJ1-2	.	TGTGCCAGCAGCTTGATCTGGGGACACCGGGACGGGAACATTTATGGCTACACCTTC	CASSLIWGHRDGNIYGYTF
.	TRBV2	TRBJ2-3	.	TGTGCCAGTCCTCGGGCTCTATCGCGGGGAGGCACAGATACGCAGTATTTT	CASPRALSRGGTDTQYF
.	TRBV7-2	TRBJ2-3	.	TGTGCCAGCAGCTTAGTGGGGGGAGGTGAGCCAGATACGCAGTATTTT	CASSLVGGGEPDTQYF
.	TRBV7-3	TRBJ1-3	.	TGTGCCAGCAGCCTTGGTATTTCTGGAAACACCATATATTTT	CASSLGISGNTIYF
.	TRBV6-5	TRBJ1-4	.	TGTGCCACCTCCATCCAGATTAATGAAAAACTGTTTTTT	CATSIQINEKLFF
TRBD1	TRBV29-1	TRBJ1-3	.	TGCAGCGTTCAATCCAGGGGGCGGGATGGAAACACCATATATTTT	CSVQSRGRDGNTIYF
TRBD1	TRBV9	TRBJ1-1	.	TGTGCCAGCAGCGTCAGGGGGATGGACACTGAAGCTTTCTTT	CASSVRGMDTEAFF
TRBD1	TRBV19	TRBJ1-5	.	TGTGCCAGTCACCGGGACAGCCAGCCCCAGCATTTT	CASHRDSQPQHF
.	TRBV28	TRBJ1-3	.	TGTGCCAGCAACCGGAGAGGGTCTGGAAACACCATATATTTT	CASNRRGSGNTIYF
.	TRBV7-7	TRBJ2-5	.	TGTGCCAGCAGCGGAGGGCCCGGGGGGACCCAGTACTTC	CASSGGPGGTQYF
.	TRBV5-1	TRBJ2-3	.	TGCGCCAGCTACAGCGGGGATACGCAGTATTTT	CASYSGDTQYF
.	TRBV14	TRBJ1-1	.	TGTGCCAGCAGCCAAGGACCGGGCGCTGAAGCTTTCTTT	CASSQGPGAEAFF
.	TRBV5-5	TRBJ2-1	.	TGTGCCAGCACCGACGGCAGCTACAATGAGCAGTTCTTC	CASTDGSYNEQFF
TRBD1	TRBV7-6	TRBJ2-7	.	TGTGCCAGCAGCGCTGACAGGGGGCGAAGCTCCTACGAGCAGTACTTC	CASSADRGRSSYEQYF
.	TRBV28	TRBJ2-7	.	TGTGCCAGCAGCCCGTACTACGAGCAGTACTTC	CASSPYYEQYF
.	TRBV4-3	TRBJ2-3	.	TGCGCCAGCAGCCAATCGCAATATACCAGCACAGATACGCAGTATTTT	CASSQSQYTSTDTQYF
.	TRBV7-3	TRBJ1-6	.	TGTGCCAGCAGCTTAGCGACGGGTGGCGGGGGGCTTTCACCCCTCCACTTT	CASSLATGGGGLSPLHF
.	TRBV28	TRBJ1-1	.	TGTGCCAGCAGTTTAGGGGTCACTGAAGCTTTCTTT	CASSLGVTEAFF
TRBD1	TRBV27	TRBJ2-7	.	TGTGCCAGCAGTTCCTACGGACAGGCCACCTACGAGCAGTACTTC	CASSSYGQATYEQYF
.	TRBV7-2	TRBJ1-1	.	TGTGCCAGCAGCTTAGCCACCCGCATGAACACTGAAGCTTTCTTT	CASSLATRMNTEAFF
.	TRBV7-9	TRBJ1-6	.	TGTGCCAGCAGCCTCCCGGGGTCACCCCTCCACTTT	CASSLPGSPLHF
.	TRBV7-2	TRBJ2-7	.	TGTGCCAGCAGCTTGGGGGGTACCCGGAGCTACGAGCAGTACTTC	CASSLGGTRSYEQYF
.	TRBV2	TRBJ1-6	.	TGTGCCAGCAGTCCCCTAGGCAGCTCCTATAATTCACCCCTCCACTTT	CASSPLGSSYNSPLHF
TRBD1	TRBV7-8	TRBJ2-7	.	TGTGCCAGCAGCTCCCGGGACAGAAACTCCTACGAGCAGTACTTC	CASSSRDRNSYEQYF
TRBD2	TRBV19	TRBJ2-1	.	TGTGCCAGTAGTATCGGCGCGGTCGGCGGGGGGGGCGATGAGCAGTTCTTC	CASSIGAVGGGGDEQFF
.	TRBV11-1	TRBJ1-2	.	TGTGCCAGCAGCCAAGGGATCGGGTATGGCTACACCTTC	CASSQGIGYGYTF
.	TRBV7-2	TRBJ2-7	.	TGTGCCAGCAGCTCCCTCGCAACAGAGCAGTACTTC	CASSSLATEQYF
.	TRBV19	TRBJ1-5	.	TGTGCCAGTAGTAGCCTTTCGGGAGGGCGTAATCAGCCCCAGCATTTT	CASSSLSGGRNQPQHF
TRBD1	TRBV27	TRBJ2-7	.	TGTGCCAGCAGTTCTCGGGACAGGGGGCCCTACGAGCAGTACTTC	CASSSRDRGPYEQYF
.	TRBV9	TRBJ1-1	.	TGTGCCAGCTCTAGACGCAAAATGGACGGGGAAGCTTTCTTT	CASSRRKMDGEAFF
.	TRBV28	TRBJ1-1	once	TGTGCCAGCAACCAGGGAGGGAAAACTGAAGCTTTCTTT	CASNQGGKTEAFF
.	TRBV5-1	TRBJ1-2	once	TGCGCCAGCAGCTTGGCCACGGCGGACAGCGGCGGCTACACCTTC	CASSLATADSGGYTF
.	TRBV7-2	TRBJ1-5	.	TGTGCCAGCAGCTTATCTGGGGGAGGGGAAAAAGGCAATCAGCCCCAGCATTTT	CASSLSGGGEKGNQPQHF
.	TRBV7-2	TRBJ1-2	.	TGTGCCAGCAGCTCCTACCTGGTACAGGGTGATAATGGCTACACCTTC	CASSSYLVQGDNGYTF
TRBD2	TRBV5-1	TRBJ2-3	.	TGCGCCAGCAGCTCCAGCGGGGGGGGTGCAGATACGCAGTATTTT	CASSSSGGGADTQYF
TRBD2	TRBV14	TRBJ2-3	.	TGTGCCAGCAGCAAACTAGCGGGGGGGGCAGATACGCAGTATTTT	CASSKLAGGADTQYF
.	TRBV27	TRBJ1-2	.	TGTGCCAGCAGTTCCCGGGACTCACCGAACTATGGCTACACCTTC	CASSSRDSPNYGYTF
TRBD2	TRBV25-1	TRBJ2-3	once	TGTGCCAGCAGTACCCAGCGGGGGCTCACAGATACGCAGTATTTT	CASSTQRGLTDTQYF
.	TRBV6-6	TRBJ2-1	.	TGTGCCAGCAATTCTGGGTGGGTAGAGAATGAGCAGTTCTTC	CASNSGWVENEQFF
TRBD2	TRBV5-1	TRBJ2-5	.	TGCGCCAGCAGCAAGGGACTAGCGGAAGAGACCCAGTACTTC	CASSKGLAEETQYF
.	TRBV18	TRBJ1-1	.	TGTGCCAGCTCACCGGGCGGTGGCCCTGAAGCTTTCTTT	CASSPGGGPEAFF
TRBD2	TRBV11-2	TRBJ2-2	.	TGTGCCAGCAGCTTAGAGTCGGGCGGGGGAGGCACCGGGGAGCTGTTTTTT	CASSLESGGGGTGELFF
.	TRBV6-1	TRBJ1-2	.	TGTGCCAGCAGTGAGCGGGCCCCAACGGGCTACACCTTC	CASSERAPTGYTF
TRBD1	TRBV6-6	TRBJ1-6	.	TGTGCCAGCAGCCTGGGACAGGTCGACAAGGCCCTCCACTTT	CASSLGQVDKALHF
.	TRBV19	TRBJ1-1	.	TGTGCCAGTAGTGTACAGACGAACACTGAAGCTTTCTTT	CASSVQTNTEAFF
TRBD1	TRBV19	TRBJ1-5	.	TGTGCCAGTAGTGGTCAGGGGGGTAATCAGCCCCAGCATTTT	CASSGQGGNQPQHF
.	TRBV4-1	TRBJ1-2	few	TGCGCCAGCAGCCAAGTGGGGGGGGCCGGAGGCTACACCTTC	CASSQVGGAGGYTF
.	TRBV6-6	TRBJ2-5	.	TGTGCCAGCAGTTACTCTCACAACGGAGAGACCCAGTACTTC	CASSYSHNGETQYF
.	TRBV6-5	TRBJ1-2	.	TGTGCCAGCAGTTATACGTCGGAATATGGCTACACCTTC	CASSYTSEYGYTF
.	TRBV7-2	TRBJ2-5	.	TGTGCCAGCAGCCTTCTGGGGGCGCTAGAGACCCAGTACTTC	CASSLLGALETQYF
.	TRBV7-8	TRBJ2-7	.	TGTGCCAGCAGCTTAATTGGGAGCTCCTACGAGCAGTACTTC	CASSLIGSSYEQYF
.	TRBV6-5	TRBJ1-2	.	TGTGCCAGCAGTACCCAGGGGTATGGCTACACCTTC	CASSTQGYGYTF
.	TRBV5-4	TRBJ2-2	once	TGTGCCAGCAGCCTTCCGACAGCCAGGCGGGAGCTGTTTTTT	CASSLPTARRELFF